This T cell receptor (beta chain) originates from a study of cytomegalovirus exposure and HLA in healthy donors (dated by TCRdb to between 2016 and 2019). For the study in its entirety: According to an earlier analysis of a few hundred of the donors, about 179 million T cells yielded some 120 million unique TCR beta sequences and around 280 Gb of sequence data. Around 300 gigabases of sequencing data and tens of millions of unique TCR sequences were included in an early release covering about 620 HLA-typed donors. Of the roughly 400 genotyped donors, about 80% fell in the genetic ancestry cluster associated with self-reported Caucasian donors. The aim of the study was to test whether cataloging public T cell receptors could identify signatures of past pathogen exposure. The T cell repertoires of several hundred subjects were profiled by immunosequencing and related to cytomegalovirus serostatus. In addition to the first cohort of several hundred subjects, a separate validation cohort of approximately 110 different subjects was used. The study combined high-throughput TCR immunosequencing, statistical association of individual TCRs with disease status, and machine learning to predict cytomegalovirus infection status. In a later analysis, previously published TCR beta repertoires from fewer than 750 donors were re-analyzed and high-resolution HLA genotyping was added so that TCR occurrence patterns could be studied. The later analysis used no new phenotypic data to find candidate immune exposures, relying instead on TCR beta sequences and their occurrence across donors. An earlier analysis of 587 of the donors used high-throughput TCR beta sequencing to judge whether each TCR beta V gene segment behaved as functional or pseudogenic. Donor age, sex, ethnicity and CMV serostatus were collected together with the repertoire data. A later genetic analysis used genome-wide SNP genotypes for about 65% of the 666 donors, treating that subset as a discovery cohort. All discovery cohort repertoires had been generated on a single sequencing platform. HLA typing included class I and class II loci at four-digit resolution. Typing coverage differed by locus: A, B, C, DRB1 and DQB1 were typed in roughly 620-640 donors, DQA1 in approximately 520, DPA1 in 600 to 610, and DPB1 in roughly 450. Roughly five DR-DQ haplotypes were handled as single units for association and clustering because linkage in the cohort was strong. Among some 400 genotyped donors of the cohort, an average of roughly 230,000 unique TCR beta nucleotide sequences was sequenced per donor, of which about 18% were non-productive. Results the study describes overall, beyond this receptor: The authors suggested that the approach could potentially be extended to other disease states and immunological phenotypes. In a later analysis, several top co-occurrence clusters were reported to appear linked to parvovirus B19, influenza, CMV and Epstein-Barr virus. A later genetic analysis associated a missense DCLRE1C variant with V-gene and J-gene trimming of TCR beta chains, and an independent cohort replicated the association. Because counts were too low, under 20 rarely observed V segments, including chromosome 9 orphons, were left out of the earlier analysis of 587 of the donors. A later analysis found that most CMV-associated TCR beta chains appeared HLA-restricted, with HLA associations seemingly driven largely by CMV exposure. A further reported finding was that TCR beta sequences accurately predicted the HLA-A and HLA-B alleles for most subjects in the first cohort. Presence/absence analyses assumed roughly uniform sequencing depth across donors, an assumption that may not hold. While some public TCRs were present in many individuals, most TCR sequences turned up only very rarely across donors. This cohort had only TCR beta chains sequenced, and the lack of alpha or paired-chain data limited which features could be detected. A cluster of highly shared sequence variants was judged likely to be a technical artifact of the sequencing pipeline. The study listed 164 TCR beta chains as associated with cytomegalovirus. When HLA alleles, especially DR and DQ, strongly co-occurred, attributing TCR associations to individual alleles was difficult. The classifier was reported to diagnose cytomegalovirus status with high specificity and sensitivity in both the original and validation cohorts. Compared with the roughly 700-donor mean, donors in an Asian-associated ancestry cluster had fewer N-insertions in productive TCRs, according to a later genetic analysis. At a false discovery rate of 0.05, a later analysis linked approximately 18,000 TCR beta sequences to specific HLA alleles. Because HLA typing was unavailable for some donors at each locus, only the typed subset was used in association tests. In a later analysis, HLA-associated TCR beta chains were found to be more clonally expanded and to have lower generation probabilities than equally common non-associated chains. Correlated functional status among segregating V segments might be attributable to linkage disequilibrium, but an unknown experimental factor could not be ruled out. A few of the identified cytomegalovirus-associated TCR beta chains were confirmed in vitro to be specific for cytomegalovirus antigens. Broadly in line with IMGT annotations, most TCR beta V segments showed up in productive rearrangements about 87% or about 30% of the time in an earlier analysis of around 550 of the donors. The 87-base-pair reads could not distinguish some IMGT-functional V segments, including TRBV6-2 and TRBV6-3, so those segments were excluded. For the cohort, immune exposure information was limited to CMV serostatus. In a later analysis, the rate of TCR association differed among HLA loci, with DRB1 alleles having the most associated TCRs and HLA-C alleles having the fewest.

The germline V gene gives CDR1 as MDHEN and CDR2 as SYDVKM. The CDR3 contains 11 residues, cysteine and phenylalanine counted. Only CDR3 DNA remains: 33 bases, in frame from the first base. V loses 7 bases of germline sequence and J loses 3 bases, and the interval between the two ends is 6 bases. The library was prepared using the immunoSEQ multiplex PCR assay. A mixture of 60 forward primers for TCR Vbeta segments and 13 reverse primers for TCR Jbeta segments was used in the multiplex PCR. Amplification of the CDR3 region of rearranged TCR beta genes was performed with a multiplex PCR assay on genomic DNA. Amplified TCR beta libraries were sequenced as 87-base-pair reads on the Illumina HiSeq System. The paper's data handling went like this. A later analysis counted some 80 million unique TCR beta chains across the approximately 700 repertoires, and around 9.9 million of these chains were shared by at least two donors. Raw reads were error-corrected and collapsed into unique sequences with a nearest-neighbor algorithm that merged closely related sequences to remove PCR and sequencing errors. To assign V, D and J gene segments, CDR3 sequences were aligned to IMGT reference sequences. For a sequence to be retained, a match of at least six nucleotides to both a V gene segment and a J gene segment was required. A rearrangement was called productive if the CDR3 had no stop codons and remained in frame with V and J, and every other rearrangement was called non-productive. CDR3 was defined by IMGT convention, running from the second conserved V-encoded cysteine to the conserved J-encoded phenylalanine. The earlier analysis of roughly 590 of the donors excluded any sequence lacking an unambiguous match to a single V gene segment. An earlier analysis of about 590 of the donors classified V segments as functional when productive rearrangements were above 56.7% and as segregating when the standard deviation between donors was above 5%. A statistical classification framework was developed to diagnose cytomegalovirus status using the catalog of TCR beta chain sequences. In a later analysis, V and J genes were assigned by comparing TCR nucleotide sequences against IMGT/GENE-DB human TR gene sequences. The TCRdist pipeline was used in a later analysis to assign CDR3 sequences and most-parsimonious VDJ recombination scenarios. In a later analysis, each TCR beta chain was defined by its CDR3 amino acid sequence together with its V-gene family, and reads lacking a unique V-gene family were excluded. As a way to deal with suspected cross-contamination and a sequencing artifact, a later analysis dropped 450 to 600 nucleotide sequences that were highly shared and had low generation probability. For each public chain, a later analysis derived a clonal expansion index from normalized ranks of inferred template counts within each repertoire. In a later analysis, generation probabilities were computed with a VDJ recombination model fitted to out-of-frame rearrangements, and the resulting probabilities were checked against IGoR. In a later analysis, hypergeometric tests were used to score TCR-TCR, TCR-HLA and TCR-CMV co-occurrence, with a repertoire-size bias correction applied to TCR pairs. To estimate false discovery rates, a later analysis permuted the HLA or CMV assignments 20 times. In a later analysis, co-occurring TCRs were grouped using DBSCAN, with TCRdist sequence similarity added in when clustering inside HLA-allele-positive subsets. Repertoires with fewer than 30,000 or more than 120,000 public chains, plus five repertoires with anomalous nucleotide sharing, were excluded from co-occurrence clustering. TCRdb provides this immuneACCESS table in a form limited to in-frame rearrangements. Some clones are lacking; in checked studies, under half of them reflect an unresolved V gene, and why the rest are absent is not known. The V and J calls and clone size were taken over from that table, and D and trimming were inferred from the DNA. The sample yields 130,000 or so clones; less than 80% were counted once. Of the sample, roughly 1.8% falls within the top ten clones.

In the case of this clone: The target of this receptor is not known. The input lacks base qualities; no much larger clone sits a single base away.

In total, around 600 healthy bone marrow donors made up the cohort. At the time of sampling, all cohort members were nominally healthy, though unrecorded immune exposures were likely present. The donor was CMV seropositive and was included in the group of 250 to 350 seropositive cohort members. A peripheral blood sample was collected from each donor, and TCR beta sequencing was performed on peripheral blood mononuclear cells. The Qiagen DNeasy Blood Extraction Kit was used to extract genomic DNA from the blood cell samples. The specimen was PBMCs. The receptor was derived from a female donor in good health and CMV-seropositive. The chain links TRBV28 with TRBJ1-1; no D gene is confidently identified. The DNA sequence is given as TGTGCCAGCACCTACCACACTGAAGCTTTCTTT. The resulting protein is CASTYHTEAFF.